These 6 T cell receptor beta chains were all obtained from the same sample, sequenced in a study of blood T cell repertoires in COVID-19. Generated by immunoSEQ multiplex PCR, the TCRdb table keeps only in-frame clones and is missing some. Of roughly 440,000 clones detected, approximately 90% appear once; the ten largest clones hold 10% to 15%. The sequenced sample was peripheral blood. The receptors were gathered from a woman between 45 and 60 years old with COVID-19, enrolled during active disease.

The chain couples TRBV7-2 to TRBJ2-7; D gene uncertain. Germline lookup yields CDR1 SGHTA and CDR2 FQGNSA. The CDR3 has 11 amino acids. The V gene lost 6 bases and the J gene lost 4 bases, with 7 bases spanning the gap. The CDR3 nucleotides are TGTGCCAGCAGAGCCAGGTACGAGCAGTACTTC. Protein product: CASRARYEQYF.

This clone was counted between two and nine times. The chain has TRBV3-1 (or the pseudogene TRBV3-2) and TRBJ2-3; D gene ambiguous. The CDR3 has 13 amino acids. Trimming shortened V by 4 bases and J by 2 bases, and 7 bases separated the two germline ends. The germline V gene encodes CDR1 LGHDT and CDR2 YNNKEL (reference sequence). This CDR3 is CASSLALTDTQYF. CDR3 in DNA: TGTGCCAGCAGCCTGGCTCTCACAGATACGCAGTATTTT.

J is TRBJ2-2 and V is TRBV7-6; 8 bases map to TRBD2. With V trimmed by 5 bases and J by 4 bases, 9 bases remained unmatched. Germline CDR1 is SGHVS and CDR2 is FNYEAQ. The length of the CDR3 is 16 residues. The CDR3 bases are TGTGCCAGCAGCCGCCGGGGGGGGGCAAGCACCGGGGAGCTGTTTTTT. This sequence encodes CASSRRGGASTGELFF.

The V gene is TRBV2, the J gene TRBJ1-2; TRBD1 aligns across 9 bases. The CDR3 is made up of 15 amino acids. Trimming removed 11 bases from V and 4 bases from J; junction bases left unmatched: 14. Looked up from germline, CDR1 is SNHLY and CDR2 is FYNNEI. The CDR3 here is CAGSDTGGAVYGYTF. The CDR3 DNA is TGTGCCGGGTCGGACACAGGGGGCGCCGTCTATGGCTACACCTTC. Combining the CDR3 with reference TRBV2 and TRBJ1-2 gives the whole variable domain EPEVTQTPSHQVTQMGQEVILRCVPISNHLYFYWYRQILGQKVEFLVSFYNNEISEKSEIFDDQFSVERPDGSNFTLKIRSTKLEDSAMYFCAGSDTGGAVYGYTFGSGTRLTVV.

This sequence joins TRBV9 and TRBJ2-7; D may be TRBD1 (6 bases). Trimming removed 0 bases from V and 0 bases from J, with 13 bases in between. Per germline, CDR1 SGDLS and CDR2 YYNGEE. This CDR3 comprises 16 residues. CDR3 loop: CASSVALAGASYEQYF. In nucleotides, the CDR3 is TGTGCCAGCAGCGTAGCCCTTGCAGGGGCCTCCTACGAGCAGTACTTC.

The chain employs TRBV5-1 and TRBJ1-4, with D unclear. Trimming left V 2 bases short and J 7 bases short, with 15 bases between. Germline CDR1 SGHRS, CDR2 YFSETQ. This CDR3 is built from 15 residues. The CDR3 coding sequence is TGCGCCAGCAGCTTCGGGATCCTCGAGGGTGAAAAACTGTTTTTT. This gives the protein CASSFGILEGEKLFF.